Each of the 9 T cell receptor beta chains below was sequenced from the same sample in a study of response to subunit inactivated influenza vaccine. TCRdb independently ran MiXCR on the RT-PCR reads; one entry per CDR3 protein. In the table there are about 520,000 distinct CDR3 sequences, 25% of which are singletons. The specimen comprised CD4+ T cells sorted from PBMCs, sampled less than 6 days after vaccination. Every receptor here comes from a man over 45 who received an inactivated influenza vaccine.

CDR3 in amino acids: CASRFTTVRGYEQYF. Written as DNA, the CDR3 is TGTGCCAGCAGATTTACTACAGTCAGAGGGTACGAGCAGTACTTC. The rearrangement links TRBV5-5 to TRBJ2-7, with D perhaps TRBD2 (5 bases). The ends were cut back, 5 bases at V and 4 bases at J, with 19 bases in the middle. CDR1 is SGHKS and CDR2 is YYEKEE in the germline V gene (reference sequence). CDR3 length: 15 residues.

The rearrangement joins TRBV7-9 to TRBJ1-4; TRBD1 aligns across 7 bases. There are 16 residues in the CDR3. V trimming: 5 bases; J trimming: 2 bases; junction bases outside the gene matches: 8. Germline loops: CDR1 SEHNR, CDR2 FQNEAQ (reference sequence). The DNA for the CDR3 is TGTGCCAGCAGCCAGGGGGACCTCTCTACTAATGAAAAACTGTTTTTT. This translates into CASSQGDLSTNEKLFF.

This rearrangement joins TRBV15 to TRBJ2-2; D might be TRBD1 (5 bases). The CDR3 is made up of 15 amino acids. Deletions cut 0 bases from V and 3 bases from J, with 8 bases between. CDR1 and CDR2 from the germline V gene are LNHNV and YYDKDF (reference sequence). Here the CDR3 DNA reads TGTGCCACCAGCAGAGACAGGGTCGACACCGGGGAGCTGTTTTTT. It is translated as CATSRDRVDTGELFF.

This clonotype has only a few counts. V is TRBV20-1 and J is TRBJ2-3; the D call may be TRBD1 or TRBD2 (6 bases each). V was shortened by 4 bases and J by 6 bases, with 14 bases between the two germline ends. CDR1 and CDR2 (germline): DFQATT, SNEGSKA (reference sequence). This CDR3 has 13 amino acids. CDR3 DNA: TGCAGTGCTAACCCGGGGGCGGGGGATACGCAGTATTTT. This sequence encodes CSANPGAGDTQYF.

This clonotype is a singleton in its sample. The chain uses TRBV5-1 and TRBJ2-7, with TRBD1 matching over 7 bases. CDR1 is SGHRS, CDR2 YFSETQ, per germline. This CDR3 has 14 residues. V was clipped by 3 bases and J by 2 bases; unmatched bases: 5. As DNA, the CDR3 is TGCGCCAGCAGCTCAGGGGGAATTACCTACGAGCAGTACTTC. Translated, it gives CASSSGGITYEQYF.

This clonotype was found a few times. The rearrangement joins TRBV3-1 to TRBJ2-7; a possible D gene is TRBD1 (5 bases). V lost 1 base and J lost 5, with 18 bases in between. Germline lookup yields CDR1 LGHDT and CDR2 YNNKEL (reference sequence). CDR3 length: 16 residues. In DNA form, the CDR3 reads TGTGCCAGCAGCCAAGTTCGCCTGGGGCATGTGAACGAGCAGTACTTC. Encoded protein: CASSQVRLGHVNEQYF.

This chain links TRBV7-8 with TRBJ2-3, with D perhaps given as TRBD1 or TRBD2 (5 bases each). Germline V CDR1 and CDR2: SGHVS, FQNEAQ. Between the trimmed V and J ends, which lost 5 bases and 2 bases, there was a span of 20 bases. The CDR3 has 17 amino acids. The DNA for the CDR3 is TGTGCCAGCAGCCCCCGGGACGTAAGCGGTATCACAGATACGCAGTATTTT. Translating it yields CASSPRDVSGITDTQYF.

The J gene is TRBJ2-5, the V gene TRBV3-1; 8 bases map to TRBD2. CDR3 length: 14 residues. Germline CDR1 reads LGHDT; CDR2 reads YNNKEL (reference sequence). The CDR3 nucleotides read TGTGCTACTCAGTCAGCGGGGGAGCAAGAGACCCAGTACTTC. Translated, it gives CATQSAGEQETQYF.

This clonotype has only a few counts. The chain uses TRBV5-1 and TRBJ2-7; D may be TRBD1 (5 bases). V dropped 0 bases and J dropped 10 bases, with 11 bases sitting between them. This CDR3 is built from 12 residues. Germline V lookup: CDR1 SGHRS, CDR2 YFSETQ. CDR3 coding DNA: TGCGCCAGCAGCTTGGAGGGCGACAGACAGTACTTC. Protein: CASSLEGDRQYF. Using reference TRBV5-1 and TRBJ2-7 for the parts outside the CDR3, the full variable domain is KAGVTQTPRYLIKTRGQQVTLSCSPISGHRSVSWYQQTPGQGLQFLFEYFSETQRNKGNFPGRFSGRQFSNSRSEMNVSTLELGDSALYLCASSLEGDRQYFGPGTRLTVT.